This T cell receptor beta chain was sequenced in a study of blood T cell repertoires in COVID-19. Study overall: Spain, Italy and the United States supplied samples that represented acute and convalescent COVID-19. Nucleic acid was either cDNA or gDNA, and it came from T cells, B-cell-depleted T cells, or PBMCs.

The germline V gene encodes CDR1 KGHSH and CDR2 LQKENI. Trimming at V came to 5 bases and at J to 1 base, leaving 4 bases not matched to a gene. This CDR3 comprises 15 residues. As originally analysed: Estimates of nucleated cell counts were drawn from the amplification of reference gene primers. Using immunoSEQ multiplex PCR, the repertoire was profiled, and TCRdb retains in-frame clones only, with some absent. The V and J calls and clone size are taken from that table; D and trimming were inferred from the DNA. The sample carries about 72,000 clones, roughly 80% recorded once. This sequence was found in a human donor in a cohort sampled during active COVID-19. The chain couples TRBV18 to TRBJ2-7; TRBD1 matches at 11 bases. The sequencing sample was made of peripheral blood. The CDR3 sequence: CASSAGTGGSYEQYF. The CDR3 DNA sequence: TGTGCCAGCTCAGCCGGGACAGGGGGTTCCTACGAGCAGTACTTC.